This passage covers 29 T cell receptor beta chains from one sample sequenced in a study of response to subunit inactivated influenza vaccine. TCRdb fed the RT-PCR reads into MiXCR, producing one record per CDR3 protein. This repertoire shows roughly 500,000 distinct CDR3 sequences, roughly 25% found once; its top ten account for 1.9%. This material consisted of CD4+ T cells sorted from PBMCs, taken more than 4 days after vaccination. Receptor source: a man between 45 and 60 years old who received an inactivated influenza vaccine.

CDR3: CASSLIQGPYNEQFF. As DNA, the CDR3 is TGTGCCAGCAGCTTAATCCAGGGACCATACAATGAGCAGTTCTTC. The V gene is TRBV13, the J gene TRBJ2-1, with D perhaps matching TRBD1 or TRBD2 (5 bases each). CDR3 length: 15 amino acids. With 2 bases removed from V and 4 bases from J, the gap between germline ends came to 12 bases. Germline assignment: CDR1 PRHDT and CDR2 FYEKMQ (reference sequence).

There are a few counts of this clonotype. The rearrangement links TRBV29-1 to TRBJ1-5, with D possibly being TRBD1 (5 bases). The CDR3 sequence is 14 residues long. V lost 5 bases and J 4 bases, leaving 15 bases between the germline ends. Germline CDR1 SQVTM, CDR2 ANQGSEA. The CDR3 DNA sequence: TGCAGCGTTTATGACAAGGGGCCTAATCAGCCCCAGCATTTT. It yields the protein CSVYDKGPNQPQHF. Full variable domain (remainder filled in from reference TRBV29-1 and TRBJ1-5): SAVISQKPSRDICQRGTSLTIQCQVDSQVTMMFWYRQQPGQSLTLIATANQGSEATYESGFVIDKFPISRPNLTFSTLTVSNMSPEDSSIYLCSVYDKGPNQPQHFGDGTRLSIL.

This clonotype has more than one count but fewer than ten. The V call is TRBV6-5, the J call TRBJ2-6; 8 bases are shared with TRBD2. Germline V lookup: CDR1 MNHEY, CDR2 SVGAGI. V was pared by 2 bases and J by 3 bases, with 6 bases of the junction left unmatched. CDR3 length: 17 residues. The CDR3 sequence is CASSYMFAGGGANVLTF. CDR3 sequence (DNA): TGTGCCAGCAGTTACATGTTCGCGGGGGGTGGGGCCAACGTCCTGACTTTC.

The chain recombines TRBV11-3 with TRBJ2-7; 10 positions match TRBD2. The trim removed 6 bases at V and 1 base at J, leaving 9 bases unmatched. The CDR3 runs 16 residues. Germline values: CDR1 SGHNT, CDR2 YENEEA. The DNA of the CDR3 is TGTGCCAGCAGTCTTCTAGCGGGAGTACGGTCCTACGAGCAGTACTTC. It translates to CASSLLAGVRSYEQYF.

This clonotype was observed a handful of times. This chain connects TRBV5-1 to TRBJ2-1; 9 bases match TRBD1. Germline V gene lookup returns CDR1 SGHRS and CDR2 YFSETQ. Trimming removed 4 bases from V and 2 bases from J; junction bases left unmatched: 7. CDR3 size: 16 residues. The CDR3 DNA reads TGCGCCAGCAGCACTGACGGGGACAGGGCCTACAATGAGCAGTTCTTC. This translates into CASSTDGDRAYNEQFF.

J is TRBJ2-7 and V is TRBV7-9; a weak D match, TRBD1 (7 bases). V was clipped by 5 bases and J by 3 bases, with 14 bases between them. Germline values: CDR1 SEHNR, CDR2 FQNEAQ (reference sequence). The CDR3 extends over 14 amino acids. The CDR3 nucleotides are TGTGCCAGCAGCGGAGGGACAGTGAACTACGAGCAGTACTTC. Residues: CASSGGTVNYEQYF.

The V gene is TRBV20-1, the J gene TRBJ2-5; the D is unclear. V lost 1 base, J lost 2 bases, and 5 bases lay in between. CDR3 length: 12 residues. CDR1 is DFQATT, CDR2 SNEGSKA, per germline (reference sequence). This chain's CDR3 is CSARAGQETQYF. CDR3 sequence (DNA): TGCAGTGCTAGAGCCGGGCAAGAGACCCAGTACTTC.

The sample holds a few counts of this clonotype. The chain links TRBV20-1 to TRBJ1-5; tentatively, D is TRBD1 (5 bases). CDR1 is DFQATT and CDR2 is SNEGSKA in the germline V gene (reference sequence). Trimming pared 2 bases from V and 1 base from J, leaving 12 bases between. The CDR3 covers 15 residues. CDR3 sequence reads: CSARQGSVSNQPQHF. CDR3 sequence (DNA): TGCAGTGCTAGACAGGGATCTGTGAGCAATCAGCCCCAGCATTTT.

The chain couples TRBV5-6 to TRBJ2-5; D perhaps matches TRBD1 (6 bases). This CDR3 region has 14 residues. The germline V and J ends were trimmed by 4 bases and 2 bases, with 12 bases remaining between them. The germline V gene encodes CDR1 SGHDT and CDR2 YYEEEE. The CDR3 DNA is TGTGCCAGCAGCATACAGGGTCAGCAAGAGACCCAGTACTTC. This encodes CASSIQGQQETQYF.

This clonotype was detected a few times. V gene TRBV10-3 combines with J gene TRBJ2-2; 11 nucleotides agree with TRBD2. Trimming cost V 11 bases and J 4 bases; bases outside gene matches: 6. The CDR3 is made up of 14 amino acids. CDR1 and CDR2 from the germline V gene are ENHRY and SYGVKD. The CDR3 reads CASGLAGFTGELFF. The CDR3 coding sequence is TGTGCCTCCGGACTAGCGGGTTTCACCGGGGAGCTGTTTTTT.

CDR3 protein: CASSYRGGGALIYNEQFF. Written as DNA, the CDR3 is TGTGCCAGCAGTTACAGGGGCGGGGGGGCCTTGATCTACAATGAGCAGTTCTTC. The chain recombines TRBV12-3 or TRBV12-4 with TRBJ2-1, with 9 bases identical to TRBD2. V dropped 4 bases and J dropped 3; count of bases not matched to a gene: 13. CDR3 length: 18 residues.

This rearrangement joins TRBV21-1 to TRBJ2-7; whether TRBD2, the table's D call, matches the DNA was not checked. TRBV21-1 is noted as a pseudogene. This CDR3 comprises 13 residues. In nucleotides, the CDR3 is TGTGCCAGCAACGGACTTTATCAGCGCGAGCAGTACTTC. Encoded protein: CASNGLYQREQYF.

The V call is TRBV6-1, the J call TRBJ2-5, with TRBD1 matching 9 bases. The V segment lost 6 bases and the J segment 4 bases; nucleotides outside the gene matches: 6. This CDR3 contains 14 residues. Germline V CDR1 and CDR2: MNHNS, SASEGT. The CDR3: CASRDGGQGETQYF. The CDR3 DNA follows: TGTGCCAGCAGGGACGGGGGACAGGGAGAGACCCAGTACTTC.

This clonotype has more than one count but fewer than ten. The chain has TRBV18 and TRBJ2-2; D is undetermined. Germline V gene lookup returns CDR1 KGHSH and CDR2 LQKENI. Trimming shortened V by 3 bases and J by 5 bases, and 19 bases separated the two germline ends. This CDR3 has 17 residues. CDR3 protein: CASSPSDRFIGTGELFF. In DNA, the CDR3 is TGTGCCAGCTCACCGTCCGACCGATTCATCGGGACCGGGGAGCTGTTTTTT.

The table lists this clonotype with a few counts. The chain joins TRBV6-1 to TRBJ2-6; 11 bases are a match to TRBD2. V lost 6 bases, J lost 2 bases, and 6 bases stayed unmatched. The CDR3 spans 17 residues. Per the germline V gene, CDR1 is MNHNS and CDR2 is SASEGT. In nucleotides, the CDR3 is TGTGCCAGCAGCAGATTACTAGCGGGAGCTGGGGCCAACGTCCTGACTTTC. Protein sequence: CASSRLLAGAGANVLTF.

V gene TRBV20-1 combines with J gene TRBJ1-2, with 8 bases aligning to TRBD1. The CDR3 length is 16 residues. Germline values: CDR1 DFQATT, CDR2 SNEGSKA (reference sequence). CDR3 amino acids: CIPARDRLRANYGYTF. In DNA, the CDR3 is TGCATTCCTGCCCGGGACAGGCTAAGAGCTAACTATGGCTACACCTTC.

The chain recombines TRBV7-9 with TRBJ1-3; D remains ambiguous. The CDR3 is 12 amino acids. Germline V gene lookup returns CDR1 SEHNR and CDR2 FQNEAQ (reference sequence). V was pared by 5 bases and J by 4 bases, with 6 bases between. This CDR3 reads CASSPHGNTIYF. In nucleotides, the CDR3 is TGTGCCAGCAGCCCCCACGGAAACACCATATATTTT.

The chain uses TRBV20-1 and TRBJ2-1, with 11 nucleotides matching TRBD2. Germline V CDR1 and CDR2: DFQATT, SNEGSKA (reference sequence). The trim removed 5 bases at V and 4 bases at J, leaving 7 bases unmatched. CDR3 length: 15 amino acids. Written as DNA, the CDR3 is TGCAGTGCTGCCCAACTAGCGGGAGAGTACAATGAGCAGTTCTTC. Its protein product is CSAAQLAGEYNEQFF.

This clonotype came up a few times. The CDR3 spells CASGLAGRQYF. The CDR3 nucleotides are TGTGCCAGCGGACTAGCGGGACGGCAGTACTTC. The rearrangement links TRBV27 to TRBJ2-7; TRBD2 aligns across 12 bases. J was trimmed by 9 bases and V by 8 bases; bases with no gene match: 2. The CDR3 spans 11 residues. Germline-derived CDR1 and CDR2 are MNHEY and SMNVEV (reference sequence).

The chain employs TRBV6-2 or TRBV6-3 and TRBJ2-3; TRBD1 aligns across 9 bases. The CDR3 consists of 19 residues. The trim removed 0 bases at V and 0 bases at J, leaving 10 bases unmatched. CDR1 MNHEY and CDR2 SVGEGT come from the germline V gene. The CDR3 spells CASSYSGQGKSWSTDTQYF. Written as DNA, the CDR3 is TGTGCCAGCAGTTACTCGGGACAGGGAAAATCCTGGAGCACAGATACGCAGTATTTT.

This clonotype was seen more than once but under ten times. V usage is TRBV15 and J usage is TRBJ2-1, with D tentatively TRBD2 (6 bases). Per germline, CDR1 LNHNV and CDR2 YYDKDF (reference sequence). This CDR3 is 15 amino acids long. V was cut by 1 base and J by 6 bases, with 13 bases left in between. CDR3 protein: CATSRVLAGLNEQFF. CDR3 nucleotide sequence: TGTGCCACCAGCAGAGTACTAGCTGGGCTCAATGAGCAGTTCTTC.

There are a few counts of this clonotype. The gene calls are TRBV11-2 and TRBJ1-1, with 7 positions matching TRBD1. The CDR3 runs 13 residues. The germline V gene has CDR1 SGHAT and CDR2 FQNNGV. Trimming cost V 3 bases and J 4 bases; bases outside gene matches: 2. The CDR3 spells CASSLNRGTEAFF. The CDR3 nucleotides are TGTGCCAGCAGCTTGAACAGGGGCACTGAAGCTTTCTTT.

This clonotype was seen a few times. This chain connects TRBV20-1 to TRBJ1-5; perhaps TRBD1 as D (5 bases). The CDR3 length is 12 residues. Trimming stripped 7 bases from V and 9 bases from J, with 16 bases between. CDR1 and CDR2 from the germline V gene are DFQATT and SNEGSKA (reference sequence). The CDR3 nucleotides read TGCAGTGGATGGGACGCCGCGGGGCCCCAGCATTTT. It encodes CSGWDAAGPQHF.

In its sample, this clonotype was seen a few times. V and J are TRBV5-1 and TRBJ2-7, with 10 bases matching TRBD1. There are 14 residues in the CDR3. Germline V gene lookup returns CDR1 SGHRS and CDR2 YFSETQ. Losses at the gene ends were 3 bases for V and 3 bases for J; bases not matched to a gene: 3. CDR3 DNA sequence: TGCGCCAGCAGCTCTGGACAGGGGGACTACGAGCAGTACTTC. It yields the protein CASSSGQGDYEQYF.

This clonotype was found a few times. The rearrangement joins TRBV7-9 to TRBJ2-3; D is undetermined. This CDR3 is 15 amino acids long. The germline gives CDR1 SEHNR, CDR2 FQNEAQ (reference sequence). V was clipped by 4 bases and J by 1 base, with 12 bases between them. The CDR3 loop is CASSYRVEGTDTQYF. CDR3 sequence (DNA): TGTGCCAGCAGCTACCGGGTTGAAGGCACAGATACGCAGTATTTT.

This clonotype was observed a handful of times. J is TRBJ2-3 and V is TRBV4-2; a possible D gene is TRBD2 (5 bases). With 8 bases removed from V and 3 bases from J, the gap between germline ends came to 15 bases. The CDR3 sequence is 14 residues long. CDR1 and CDR2 (germline): LGHNA, YNFKEQ. This chain's CDR3 is CASRREAVTDTQYF. The CDR3 DNA sequence: TGTGCCAGCCGCCGGGAAGCGGTTACAGATACGCAGTATTTT.

This clonotype was detected only a few times. J is TRBJ1-1 and V is TRBV6-1; no clear D gene. This CDR3 region has 14 residues. The germline V gene has CDR1 MNHNS and CDR2 SASEGT. Trimming took 7 bases from V and 5 from J, leaving 17 bases between them. The CDR3 DNA reads as TGTGCCAGCACTGAGAAATCTTACGGGACTGAAGCTTTCTTT. Translating gives CASTEKSYGTEAFF.

The rearrangement joins TRBV20-1 to TRBJ2-1; D ambiguous. Trimming left V 7 bases short and J 5 bases short, with 9 bases between. The CDR3 loop spans 11 amino acids. Germline values: CDR1 DFQATT, CDR2 SNEGSKA (reference sequence). Here the CDR3 reads CSGLSDNEQFF. Here the CDR3 DNA reads TGCAGTGGGCTATCCGACAATGAGCAGTTCTTC.

The chain is built from TRBV5-5 and TRBJ2-1, with D possibly matching TRBD1 (6 bases). The V end was cut by 8 bases, the J end by 7 bases, with 16 bases between. The CDR3 spans 13 residues. Per germline, CDR1 SGHKS and CDR2 YYEKEE (reference sequence). CDR3: CASERTQGNEQFF. CDR3 in DNA: TGTGCCAGTGAGCGAACGCAGGGGAATGAGCAGTTCTTC.